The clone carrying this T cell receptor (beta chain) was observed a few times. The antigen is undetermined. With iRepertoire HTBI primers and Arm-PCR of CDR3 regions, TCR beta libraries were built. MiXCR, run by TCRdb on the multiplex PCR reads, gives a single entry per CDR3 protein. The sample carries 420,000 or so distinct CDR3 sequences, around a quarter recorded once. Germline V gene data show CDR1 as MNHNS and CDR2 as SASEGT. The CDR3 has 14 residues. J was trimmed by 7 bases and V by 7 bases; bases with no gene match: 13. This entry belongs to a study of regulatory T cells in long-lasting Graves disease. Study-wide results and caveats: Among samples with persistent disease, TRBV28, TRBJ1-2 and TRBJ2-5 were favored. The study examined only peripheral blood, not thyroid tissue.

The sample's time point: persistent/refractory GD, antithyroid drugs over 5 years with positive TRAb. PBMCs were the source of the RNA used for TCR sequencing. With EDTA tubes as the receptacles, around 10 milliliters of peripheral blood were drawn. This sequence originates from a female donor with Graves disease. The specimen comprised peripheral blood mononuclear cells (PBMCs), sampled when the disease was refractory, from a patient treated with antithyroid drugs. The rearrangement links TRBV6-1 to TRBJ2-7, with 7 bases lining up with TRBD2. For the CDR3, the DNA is TGTGCCAGCAAACCGATGAGCCGGGGGGAAGAGCAGTACTTC. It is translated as CASKPMSRGEEQYF.